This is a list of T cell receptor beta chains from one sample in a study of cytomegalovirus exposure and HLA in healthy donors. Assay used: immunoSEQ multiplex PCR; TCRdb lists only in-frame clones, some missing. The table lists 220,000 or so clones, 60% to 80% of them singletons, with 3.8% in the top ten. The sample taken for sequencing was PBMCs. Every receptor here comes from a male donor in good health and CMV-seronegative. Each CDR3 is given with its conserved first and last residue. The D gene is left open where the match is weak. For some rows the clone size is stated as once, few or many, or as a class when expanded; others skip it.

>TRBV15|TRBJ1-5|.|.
CATFGGRDNQPQHF
TGTGCCACCTTCGGCGGCAGGGACAATCAGCCCCAGCATTTT
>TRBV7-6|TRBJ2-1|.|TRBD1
CASSLLGTGGGWEQFF
TGTGCCAGCAGCTTATTGGGGACAGGGGGCGGTTGGGAGCAGTTCTTC
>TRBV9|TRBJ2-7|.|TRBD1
CASSPPEDRDYEQYF
TGTGCCAGCAGCCCCCCGGAGGACAGGGACTACGAGCAGTACTTC
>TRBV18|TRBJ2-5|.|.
CASFQGMQETQYF
TGTGCCAGCTTTCAGGGTATGCAAGAGACCCAGTACTTC
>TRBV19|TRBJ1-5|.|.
CASSGTSDSNQPQHF
TGTGCCAGTAGCGGGACTTCCGATAGCAATCAGCCCCAGCATTTT
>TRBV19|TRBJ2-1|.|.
CASKGVNNEQFF
TGTGCCAGTAAAGGGGTAAACAATGAGCAGTTCTTC
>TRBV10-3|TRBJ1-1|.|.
CATATPRTEAFF
TGTGCCACTGCGACTCCGAGGACTGAAGCTTTCTTT
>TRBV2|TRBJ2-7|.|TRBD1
CASSRDRAYEQYF
TGTGCCAGCAGTCGTGACAGGGCCTACGAGCAGTACTTC
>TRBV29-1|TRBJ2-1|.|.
CSVDRGTYNEQFF
TGCAGCGTTGATAGGGGGACCTACAATGAGCAGTTCTTC
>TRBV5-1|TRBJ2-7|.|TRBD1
CASSFSGTASSEQYF
TGCGCCAGCAGCTTCTCCGGGACAGCATCCTCCGAGCAGTACTTC
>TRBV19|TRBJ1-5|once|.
CASSQGIQPQHF
TGTGCCAGTTCGCAGGGGATTCAGCCTCAGCATTTT
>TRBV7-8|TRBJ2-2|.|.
CASSTQISTGELFF
TGTGCCAGCAGCACCCAGATCAGCACCGGGGAGCTGTTTTTT
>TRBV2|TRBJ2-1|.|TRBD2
CASSASGGLGFYNEQFF
TGTGCCAGCAGTGCGAGCGGGGGTTTGGGGTTCTACAATGAGCAGTTCTTC
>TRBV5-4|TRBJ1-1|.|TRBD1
CASSLPGTGRRYTEAFF
TGTGCCAGCAGCCTCCCCGGGACAGGGAGGAGGTACACTGAAGCTTTCTTT
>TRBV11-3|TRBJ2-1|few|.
CASSLEGSFSYNEQFF
TGTGCCAGCAGCTTAGAGGGCTCGTTCTCCTACAATGAGCAGTTCTTC
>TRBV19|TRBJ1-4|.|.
CASSSQDLLGEKLFF
TGTGCCAGTAGTTCACAGGACCTCCTGGGGGAAAAACTGTTTTTT
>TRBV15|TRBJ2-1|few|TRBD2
CATSRVGLAGGNEQFF
TGTGCCACCAGCAGAGTGGGACTAGCGGGAGGAAATGAGCAGTTCTTC
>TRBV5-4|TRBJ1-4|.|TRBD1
CASSFPDRPEKLFF
TGTGCCAGCAGCTTCCCGGACAGGCCCGAAAAACTGTTTTTT
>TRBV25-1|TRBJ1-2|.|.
CASTGSVLEGYTF
TGTGCCAGTACAGGGTCGGTTCTAGAGGGCTACACCTTC
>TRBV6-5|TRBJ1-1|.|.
CASSYSWQGEAFF
TGTGCCAGCAGTTACTCGTGGCAGGGGGAAGCTTTCTTT
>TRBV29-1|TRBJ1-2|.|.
CSVDEGYTF
TGCAGCGTTGATGAGGGCTACACCTTC
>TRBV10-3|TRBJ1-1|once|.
CAISESAGRGGRDTEAFF
TGTGCCATCAGTGAGTCGGCGGGTAGGGGGGGCCGGGACACTGAAGCTTTCTTT